This paragraph reports one T cell receptor (beta chain). Its cognate antigen is unknown. The record originates from a study of siplizumab effects on memory and regulatory T cells. Overall study findings and caveats: Apparently key alloresponse contributors, naive T cells also seemed more diverse than memory cells. Mapping to unstimulated subsets was achieved for only a minor fraction of alloreactive clones. Siplizumab gave mappable alloreactive CD4+ clones an average Treg-derived fraction of nearly 70%, against around 25% in controls.

Assaying covered about 10^5 TCR templates per sample. Clones were sequenced by immunoSEQ multiplex PCR, and TCRdb holds only the in-frame ones, with some missing. This repertoire shows more than 85,000 clones, 85% to 90% found once; its top ten account for around 16%. The CDR3 loop spans 16 amino acids. J gave up 5 bases and V 4 bases, and 5 bases lay outside the gene matches. Germline V gives CDR1 KGHSH, CDR2 LQKENI. The specimen was CD4+ T cells sorted from blood. The chain couples TRBV18 to TRBJ2-3; 14 bases are shared with TRBD2. The origin of this receptor is a human donor in good health. DNA for the CDR3: TGTGCCAGCTCACGAGGGACTAGCGGGAGTGGAGATACGCAGTATTTT. Translation gives CASSRGTSGSGDTQYF. Drawing the rest from reference TRBV18 and TRBJ2-3, the complete variable domain is NAGVMQNPRHLVRRRGQEARLRCSPMKGHSHVYWYRQLPEEGLKFMVYLQKENIIDESGMPKERFSAEFPKEGPSILRIQQVVRGDSAAYFCASSRGTSGSGDTQYFGPGTRLTVL.